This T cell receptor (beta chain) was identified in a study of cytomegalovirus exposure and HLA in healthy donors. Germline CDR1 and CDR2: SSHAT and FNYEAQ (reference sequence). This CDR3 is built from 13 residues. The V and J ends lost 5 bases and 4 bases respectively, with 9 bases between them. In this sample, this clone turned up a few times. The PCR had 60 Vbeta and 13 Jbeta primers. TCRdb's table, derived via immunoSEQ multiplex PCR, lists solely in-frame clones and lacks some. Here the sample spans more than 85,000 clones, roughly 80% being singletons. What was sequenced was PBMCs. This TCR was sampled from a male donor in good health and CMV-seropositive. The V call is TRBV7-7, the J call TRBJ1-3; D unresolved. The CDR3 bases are TGTGCCAGCAGCCCACTTAACGGAAACACCATATATTTT. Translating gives CASSPLNGNTIYF.